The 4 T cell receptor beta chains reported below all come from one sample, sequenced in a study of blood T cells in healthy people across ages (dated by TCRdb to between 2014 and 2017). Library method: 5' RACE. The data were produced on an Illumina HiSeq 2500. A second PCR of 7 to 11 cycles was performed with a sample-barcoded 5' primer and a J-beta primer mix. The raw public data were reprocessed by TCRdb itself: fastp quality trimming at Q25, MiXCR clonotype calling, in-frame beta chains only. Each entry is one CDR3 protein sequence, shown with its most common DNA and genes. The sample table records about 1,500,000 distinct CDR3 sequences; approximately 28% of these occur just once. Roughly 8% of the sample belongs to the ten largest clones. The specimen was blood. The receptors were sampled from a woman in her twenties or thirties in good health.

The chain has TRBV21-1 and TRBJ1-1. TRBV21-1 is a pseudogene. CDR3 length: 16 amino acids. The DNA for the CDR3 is TGTGCCAGCAGCAAAGAAAGGGTTCCCATGGACACTGAAGCTTTCTTT. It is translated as CASSKERVPMDTEAFF.

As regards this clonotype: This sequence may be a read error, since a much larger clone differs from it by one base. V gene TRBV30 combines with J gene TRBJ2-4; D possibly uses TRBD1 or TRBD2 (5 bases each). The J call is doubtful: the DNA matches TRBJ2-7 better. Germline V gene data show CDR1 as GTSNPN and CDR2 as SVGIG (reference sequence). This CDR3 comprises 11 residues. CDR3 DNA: TGTGCCTGGAGTGGGGGGAACGAGCAGTACTTC. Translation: CAWSGGNEQYF.

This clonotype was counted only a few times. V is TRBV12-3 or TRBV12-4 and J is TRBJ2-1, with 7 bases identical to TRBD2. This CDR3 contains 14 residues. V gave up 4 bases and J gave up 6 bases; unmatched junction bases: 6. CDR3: CASSWPGGSNEQFF. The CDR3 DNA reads TGTGCCAGCAGTTGGCCGGGCGGGAGCAATGAGCAGTTCTTC.

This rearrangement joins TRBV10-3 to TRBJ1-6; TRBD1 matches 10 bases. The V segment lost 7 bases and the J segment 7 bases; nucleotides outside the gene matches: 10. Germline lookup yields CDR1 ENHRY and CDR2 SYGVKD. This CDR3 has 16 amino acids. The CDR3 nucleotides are TGTGCCATCACCCTAAGGACAGGGGGTGGGAATTCACCCCTCCACTTT. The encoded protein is CAITLRTGGGNSPLHF.